This passage covers 12 T cell receptor beta chains from one sample sequenced in a study of somatic mutations in cytotoxic T cells in rheumatoid arthritis. Only in-frame clones appear in the TCRdb table, and some are missing; sequencing was by immunoSEQ multiplex PCR. Of around 20,000 clones in the sample, roughly two thirds were seen once. The sample taken for sequencing was CD8+ T cells sorted from blood. These receptors were taken from an adult with rheumatoid arthritis.

This sequence joins TRBV19 and TRBJ2-5; no clear D. The V gene's germline CDR1 is LNHDA and CDR2 SQIVND (reference sequence). The CDR3 contains 10 residues. V lost 5 bases, J lost 5 bases, and 3 bases lay in between. The CDR3 bases are TGTGCCAGTAGTGGTGAGACCCAGTACTTC. As protein: CASSGETQYF.

The gene calls are TRBV12-5 and TRBJ2-3; 10 bases line up with TRBD2. CDR1 and CDR2 from the germline V gene are LGHNT and FRNRAP. J gave up 4 bases and V 5 bases, and 6 bases lay outside the gene matches. This CDR3 has 15 amino acids. The CDR3 sequence: CASGDGTSGADTQYF. CDR3 coding DNA: TGTGCTAGTGGTGACGGCACTAGCGGGGCAGATACGCAGTATTTT.

CDR3 sequence reads: CASSFPLDEQYF. In DNA, the CDR3 is TGTGCCAGCAGCTTCCCCCTGGATGAGCAGTACTTC. The chain joins TRBV7-9 to TRBJ2-7; D remains unclear. V was cut by 3 bases and J by 7 bases, with 10 bases left in between. Germline assignment: CDR1 SEHNR and CDR2 FQNEAQ (reference sequence). The CDR3 totals 12 residues.

This clone was seen once. The chain links TRBV13 to TRBJ2-2; D perhaps matches TRBD1 (6 bases). The CDR3 contains 15 residues. V was clipped by 5 bases and J by 1 base, with 11 bases between them. The germline gives CDR1 PRHDT, CDR2 FYEKMQ (reference sequence). The DNA of the CDR3 is TGTGCCAGCAGCCGGACAGACATGAACACCGGGGAGCTGTTTTTT. Encoded protein: CASSRTDMNTGELFF. The full variable domain, in which reference TRBV13 and TRBJ2-2 provide the parts outside the CDR3, is AAGVIQSPRHLIKEKRETATLKCYPIPRHDTVYWYQQGPGQDPQFLISFYEKMQSDKGSIPDRFSAQQFSDYHSELNMSSLELGDSALYFCASSRTDMNTGELFFGEGSRLTVL.

V and J are TRBV5-4 and TRBJ2-5, with 8 positions matching TRBD2. The germline V gene has CDR1 SGHNT and CDR2 YYREEE (reference sequence). Unmatched junction bases numbered 9, after V lost 3 bases and J lost 5 bases. The CDR3 has 15 amino acids. The CDR3 loop reads CASSSIGGAFETQYF. The CDR3 nucleotides read TGTGCCAGCAGCTCCATCGGGGGGGCGTTTGAGACCCAGTACTTC.

The chain uses TRBV19 and TRBJ2-5, with TRBD2 identical over 9 bases. The V gene's germline CDR1 is LNHDA and CDR2 SQIVND (reference sequence). This CDR3 has 16 amino acids. V trimming: 1 base; J trimming: 1 base; junction bases outside the gene matches: 4. Written as DNA, the CDR3 is TGTGCCAGTAGTATAGGCGCTAGCGGGGCCCAAGAGACCCAGTACTTC. Encoded protein: CASSIGASGAQETQYF.

The rearrangement links TRBV9 to TRBJ2-3; D ambiguous. Germline V gene sequence: CDR1 SGDLS, CDR2 YYNGEE. The V end was cut by 2 bases, the J end by 6 bases, with 10 bases between. This CDR3 is 13 amino acids long. CDR3: CASSVALRDTQYF. DNA for the CDR3: TGTGCCAGCAGCGTGGCCCTACGGGATACGCAGTATTTT.

J is TRBJ2-3 and V is TRBV28; 11 positions match TRBD1. This CDR3 is built from 16 residues. Germline values: CDR1 MDHEN, CDR2 SYDVKM. Trimming at V came to 5 bases and at J to 2 bases, leaving 6 bases not matched to a gene. This CDR3 reads CASSEGQGGNTDTQYF. The CDR3 nucleotides are TGTGCCAGCAGTGAGGGACAGGGGGGAAACACAGATACGCAGTATTTT.

V is TRBV21-1 and J is TRBJ1-2. TRBV21-1 is described as a pseudogene. The CDR3 extends over 11 amino acids. CDR3 region: CASSMGGGYTF. CDR3 coding DNA: TGTGCCAGCAGCATGGGAGGTGGCTACACCTTC.

V gene TRBV29-1 combines with J gene TRBJ1-2; the match to TRBD1 covers 8 bases. CDR3 length: 14 residues. The V gene's germline CDR1 is SQVTM and CDR2 ANQGSEA. V was pared by 4 bases and J by 5 bases, with 9 bases of the junction left unmatched. The CDR3 DNA reads TGCAGCGTTGCGGATCAGGGGGCGTTTTATGGCTACACCTTC. It specifies CSVADQGAFYGYTF.

The gene calls are TRBV19 and TRBJ2-5, with 8 bases fitting TRBD2. The germline CDR1 and CDR2 sequences are LNHDA and SQIVND (reference sequence). V was pared by 3 bases and J by 3 bases, with 3 bases of the junction left unmatched. CDR3 length: 14 residues. The CDR3 coding sequence is TGTGCCAGTAGTATGAGCGGGGGAGAAGAGACCCAGTACTTC. As protein: CASSMSGGEETQYF.

This rearrangement joins TRBV6-5 to TRBJ1-2, with D unclear. Germline-derived CDR1 and CDR2 are MNHEY and SVGAGI. V lost 5 bases to trimming and J lost 4 bases, with 8 bases between them. There are 12 residues in the CDR3. Written as DNA, the CDR3 is TGTGCCAGCAGTCAGATGTCCTATGGCTACACCTTC. As protein: CASSQMSYGYTF.